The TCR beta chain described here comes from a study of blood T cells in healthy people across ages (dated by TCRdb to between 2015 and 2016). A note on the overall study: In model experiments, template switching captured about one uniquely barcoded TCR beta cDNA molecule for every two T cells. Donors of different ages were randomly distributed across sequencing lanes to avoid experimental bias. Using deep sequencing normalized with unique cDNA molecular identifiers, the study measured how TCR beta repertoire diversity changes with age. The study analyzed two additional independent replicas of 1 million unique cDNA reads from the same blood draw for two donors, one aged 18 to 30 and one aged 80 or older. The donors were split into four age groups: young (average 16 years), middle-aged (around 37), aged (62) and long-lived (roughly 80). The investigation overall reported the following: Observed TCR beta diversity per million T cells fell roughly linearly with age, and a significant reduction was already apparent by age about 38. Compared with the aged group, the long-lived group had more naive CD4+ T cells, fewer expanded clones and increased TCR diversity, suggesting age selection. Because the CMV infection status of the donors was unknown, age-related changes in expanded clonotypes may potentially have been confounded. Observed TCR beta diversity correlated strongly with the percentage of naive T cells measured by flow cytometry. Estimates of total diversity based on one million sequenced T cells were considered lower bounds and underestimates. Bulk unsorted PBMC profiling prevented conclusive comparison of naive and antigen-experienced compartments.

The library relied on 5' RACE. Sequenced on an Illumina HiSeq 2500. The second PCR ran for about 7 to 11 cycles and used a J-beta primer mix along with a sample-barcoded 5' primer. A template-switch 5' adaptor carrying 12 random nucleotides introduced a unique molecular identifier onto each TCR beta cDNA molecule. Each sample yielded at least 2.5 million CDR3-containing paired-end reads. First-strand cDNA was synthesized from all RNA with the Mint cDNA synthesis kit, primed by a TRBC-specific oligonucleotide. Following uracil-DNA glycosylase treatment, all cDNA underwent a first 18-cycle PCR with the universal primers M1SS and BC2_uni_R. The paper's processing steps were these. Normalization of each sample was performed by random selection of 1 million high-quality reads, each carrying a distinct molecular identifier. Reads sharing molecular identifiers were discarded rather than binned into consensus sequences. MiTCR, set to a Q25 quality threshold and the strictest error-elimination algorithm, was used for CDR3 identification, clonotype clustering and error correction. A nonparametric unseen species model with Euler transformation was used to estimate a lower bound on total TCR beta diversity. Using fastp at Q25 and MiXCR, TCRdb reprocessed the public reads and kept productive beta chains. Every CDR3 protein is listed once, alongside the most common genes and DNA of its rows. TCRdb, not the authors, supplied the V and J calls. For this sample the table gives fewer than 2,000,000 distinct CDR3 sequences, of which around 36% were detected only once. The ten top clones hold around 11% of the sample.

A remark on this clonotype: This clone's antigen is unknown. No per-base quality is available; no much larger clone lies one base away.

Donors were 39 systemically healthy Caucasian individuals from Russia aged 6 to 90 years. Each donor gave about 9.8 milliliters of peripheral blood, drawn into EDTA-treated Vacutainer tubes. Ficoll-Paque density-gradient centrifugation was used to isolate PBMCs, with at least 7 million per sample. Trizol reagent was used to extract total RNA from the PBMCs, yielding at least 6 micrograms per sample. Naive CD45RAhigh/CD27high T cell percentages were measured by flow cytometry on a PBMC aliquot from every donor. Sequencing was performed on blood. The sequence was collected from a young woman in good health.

The CDR3 sequence is CASSLARGQGNYTF. The nucleotide sequence is given as TGTGCCAGCAGCTTAGCAAGGGGGCAGGGAAACTACACCTTC. The receptor chain draws on TRBV11-2 and TRBJ1-2, and TRBD1 matches 7 of the central bases. The germline V end is reduced by 1 base and the J end by 10 bases; junction bases left unmatched: 9. From its cysteine to its phenylalanine, the CDR3 spans 14 amino acids. CDR3 DNA only is kept here, 42 bases in frame from base 1. CDR1 and CDR2, per the germline V gene, are SGHAT and FQNNGV. Full variable domain (CDR3 extended with the reference TRBV11-2 and TRBJ1-2 proteins): EAGVAQSPRYKIIEKRQSVAFWCNPISGHATLYWYQQILGQGPKLLIQFQNNGVVDDSQLPKDRFSAERLKGVDSTLKIQPAKLEDSAVYLCASSLARGQGNYTFGSGTRLTVV.